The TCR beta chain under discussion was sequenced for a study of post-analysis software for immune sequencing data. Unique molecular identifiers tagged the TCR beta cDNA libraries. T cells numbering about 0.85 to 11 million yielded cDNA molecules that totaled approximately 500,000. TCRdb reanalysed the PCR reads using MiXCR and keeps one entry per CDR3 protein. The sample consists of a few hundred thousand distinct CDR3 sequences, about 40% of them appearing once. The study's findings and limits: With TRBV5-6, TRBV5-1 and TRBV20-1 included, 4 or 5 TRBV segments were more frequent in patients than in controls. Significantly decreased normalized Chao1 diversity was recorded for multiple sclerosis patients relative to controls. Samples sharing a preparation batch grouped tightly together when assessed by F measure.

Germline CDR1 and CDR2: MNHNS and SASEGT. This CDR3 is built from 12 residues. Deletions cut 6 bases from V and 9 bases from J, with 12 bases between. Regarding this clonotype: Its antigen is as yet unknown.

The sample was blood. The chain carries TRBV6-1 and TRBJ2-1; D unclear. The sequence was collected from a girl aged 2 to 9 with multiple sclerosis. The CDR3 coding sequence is TGTGCCAGCAGCAACCTTCGGCCTGAGCAGTTCTTC. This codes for CASSNLRPEQFF.